Following are 9 T cell receptor beta chains from one sample sequenced in a study of monozygotic twins with inflammatory bowel disease. TCRdb re-called the 5' RACE reads and gives one entry per CDR3 protein, without DNA. The listing records approximately 390,000 distinct CDR3 sequences. Sequenced: blood. The receptors shown here come from a human donor with ulcerative colitis or Crohn's disease, or a healthy co-twin of an affected twin (not recorded which).

V is TRBV29-1 and J is TRBJ2-1; TCRdb picks TRBD1, but there is no DNA to check that call. The CDR3 length is 15 residues. The V gene's germline CDR1 is SQVTM and CDR2 ANQGSEA. CDR3: CSGGQGASPYNEQFF.

The V and J genes are TRBV7-2 and TRBJ2-1; the D gene TCRdb calls, TRBD2, cannot be checked with no DNA. The CDR3 runs to 16 residues. The germline CDR1 and CDR2 sequences are SGHTA and FQGNSA. The CDR3 loop is CASSSTSGRAYNEQFF.

This chain joins TRBV5-4 and TRBJ1-1; TCRdb outputs TRBD1, but without DNA this stays unchecked. CDR3 length equals 15 residues. CDR1 is SGHNT, CDR2 YYREEE, per germline (reference sequence). CDR3 protein: CASSSGQGLNTEAFF.

V gene TRBV5-6 combines with J gene TRBJ2-3. The CDR3 has 15 amino acids. Germline loops: CDR1 SGHDT, CDR2 YYEEEE. The CDR3 loop reads CASSLARQLTDTQYF.

CDR3 loop: CSASMGSGANVLTF. The chain has TRBV20-1 and TRBJ2-6. This CDR3 is 14 amino acids long. From germline, CDR1 is DFQATT and CDR2 SNEGSKA (reference sequence).

The chain uses TRBV27 and TRBJ2-7; the D gene TCRdb calls, TRBD1, cannot be checked with no DNA. The CDR3 sequence is 18 residues long. The germline V gene has CDR1 MNHEY and CDR2 SMNVEV (reference sequence). CDR3 protein: CASSWATPGTGSSYEQYF.

The CDR3 loop reads CASSKQGPRYTDTQYF. The V call is TRBV9, the J call TRBJ2-3; the D call from TCRdb, TRBD1, cannot be confirmed without DNA. Germline values: CDR1 SGDLS, CDR2 YYNGEE. The CDR3 is made up of 16 amino acids.

The chain employs TRBV12-3 or TRBV12-4 and TRBJ2-3; checking the TCRdb D call of TRBD2 is not possible without DNA. There are 16 residues in the CDR3. The CDR3 reads CASSYIAGAVTDTQYF.

CDR3 in amino acids: CAWSSGGQEKLFF. This chain connects TRBV30 to TRBJ1-4. This CDR3 spans 13 amino acids. The V gene's germline CDR1 is GTSNPN and CDR2 SVGIG (reference sequence).